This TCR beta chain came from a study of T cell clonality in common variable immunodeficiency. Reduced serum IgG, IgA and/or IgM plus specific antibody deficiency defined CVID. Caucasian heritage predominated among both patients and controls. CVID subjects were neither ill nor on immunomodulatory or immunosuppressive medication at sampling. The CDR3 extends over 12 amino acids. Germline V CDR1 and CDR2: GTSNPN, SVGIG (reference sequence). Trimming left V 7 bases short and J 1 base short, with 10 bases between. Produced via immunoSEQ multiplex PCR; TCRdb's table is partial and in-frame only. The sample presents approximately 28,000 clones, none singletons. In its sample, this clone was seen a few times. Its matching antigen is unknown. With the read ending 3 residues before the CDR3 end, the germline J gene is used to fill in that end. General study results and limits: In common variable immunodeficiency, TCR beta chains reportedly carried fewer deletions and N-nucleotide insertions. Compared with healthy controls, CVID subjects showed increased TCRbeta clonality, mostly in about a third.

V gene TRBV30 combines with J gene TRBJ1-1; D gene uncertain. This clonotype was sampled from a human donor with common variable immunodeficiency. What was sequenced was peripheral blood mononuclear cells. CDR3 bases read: TGTGCCTTCGCGACGGGGAACACTGAA. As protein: CAFATGNTE. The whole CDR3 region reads CAFATGNTEAFF.